These 11 T cell receptor beta chains were all obtained from the same sample, sequenced in a study of T cells in Graves' hyperthyroidism and ophthalmopathy (dated by TCRdb to about 2019). The library was prepared using multiplex PCR. Instrument used: Illumina HiSeq 2000. TCR beta CDR3 regions were amplified from RNA transcripts. The first round of RT-PCR for the TCR CDR3 was performed with the HTBI primer set and the Qiagen OneStep RT-PCR kit. TCRdb reprocessing: public reads trimmed at Q25 with fastp, clones called with MiXCR, in-frame beta chains kept. Records with the same CDR3 protein are collapsed into one entry carrying the most frequent genes and DNA. Present in this sample are roughly 560,000 distinct CDR3 sequences, about 14% of which were seen just once. The ten largest clones add up to about 4% of the sample. Sequencing used blood. Receptor source: a middle-aged woman with Graves' ophthalmopathy.

This clonotype was counted a few times. V gene TRBV20-1 combines with J gene TRBJ2-5; 10 bases line up with TRBD2. Unmatched junction bases numbered 1, after V lost 0 bases and J lost 0 bases. The CDR3 covers 15 residues. CDR1 DFQATT and CDR2 SNEGSKA come from the germline V gene (reference sequence). The CDR3 bases are TGCAGTGCTAGAGACCTAGCGGGAGACCAAGAGACCCAGTACTTC. Its protein product is CSARDLAGDQETQYF.

V gene TRBV3-1 combines with J gene TRBJ2-3, with D tentatively TRBD2 (6 bases). CDR1 and CDR2 from the germline V gene are LGHDT and YNNKEL (reference sequence). V lost 6 bases, J lost 0 bases, and 10 bases lay in between. This CDR3 region has 14 residues. CDR3 nucleotide sequence: TGTGCCAGCAGGAGGCGGGGTAGCACAGATACGCAGTATTTT. Amino acids: CASRRRGSTDTQYF.

The chain recombines TRBV6-1 with TRBJ1-5; a possible D gene is TRBD1 (6 bases). The CDR3 consists of 16 residues. Trimming removed 6 bases at V and 1 base at J, with 16 bases between. In germline, CDR1 is MNHNS, CDR2 SASEGT. CDR3 protein: CASSPPGVRSNQPQHF. DNA for the CDR3: TGTGCCAGCAGCCCACCAGGGGTTCGGAGCAATCAGCCCCAGCATTTT.

Many counts were recorded for this clonotype. CDR3 nucleotides: TGTGCCAGCAGCTTAGTTCCGGCCAGGTACCAAGAGACCCAGTACTTC. It specifies CASSLVPARYQETQYF. The chain uses TRBV7-9 and TRBJ2-5, with D unclear. CDR1 is SEHNR, CDR2 FQNEAQ, per germline (reference sequence). Trimming pared 1 base from V and 0 bases from J, leaving 12 bases between. The CDR3 runs 16 residues.

This clonotype was counted many times. This sequence joins TRBV28 and TRBJ2-7, with 9 nucleotides matching TRBD2. The CDR3 is 12 amino acids. V was pared by 10 bases and J by 0 bases, with 1 base of the junction left unmatched. Germline V CDR1 and CDR2: MDHEN, SYDVKM. The CDR3 coding sequence is TGTGCCATTAGCGGGAGCTCCTACGAGCAGTACTTC. Translated: CAISGSSYEQYF.

This clonotype occurred many times. The CDR3 DNA sequence: TGTGCCTGGGACAGGGGCGACTATGGCTACACCTTC. Translation gives CAWDRGDYGYTF. This rearrangement joins TRBV30 to TRBJ1-2; 8 bases match TRBD1. The germline CDR1 and CDR2 sequences are GTSNPN and SVGIG (reference sequence). With V trimmed by 5 bases and J by 3 bases, 2 bases remained unmatched. This CDR3 comprises 12 residues.

This clonotype was counted ten times or more. CDR3 in DNA: TGTGCCAGCAGCGTCGGCCTATGGGAGGACACTGAAGCTTTCTTT. It is translated as CASSVGLWEDTEAFF. The chain carries TRBV9 and TRBJ1-1; D gene uncertain. Germline CDR1 reads SGDLS; CDR2 reads YYNGEE. The V and J ends lost 2 bases and 3 bases respectively, with 14 bases between them. This CDR3 has 15 amino acids.

In this sample, this clonotype turned up many times. V and J are TRBV5-1 and TRBJ2-4; 7 positions match TRBD2. This CDR3 has 15 amino acids. CDR1 is SGHRS and CDR2 is YFSETQ in the germline V gene. V shed 1 base and J 8 bases; nucleotides not matched to a gene: 9. Written as DNA, the CDR3 is TGCGCCAGCAGCTTGTTAGGCGGGAGCGAGTACATTCAGTACTTC. Translated, it gives CASSLLGGSEYIQYF.

The table lists this clonotype with many counts. This sequence joins TRBV11-2 and TRBJ2-7; TRBD2 matches 12 bases. Per the germline V gene, CDR1 is SGHAT and CDR2 is FQNNGV. This CDR3 has 16 residues. Germline trimming cut 5 bases from V and 4 bases from J; bases unmatched to any gene: 9. The CDR3 DNA follows: TGTGCCAGCAGCCCCCGGACTAGCGGGAAGGGGTACGAGCAGTACTTC. Translating it yields CASSPRTSGKGYEQYF. Full variable domain (missing parts from reference TRBV11-2 and TRBJ2-7): EAGVAQSPRYKIIEKRQSVAFWCNPISGHATLYWYQQILGQGPKLLIQFQNNGVVDDSQLPKDRFSAERLKGVDSTLKIQPAKLEDSAVYLCASSPRTSGKGYEQYFGPGTRLTVT.

This clonotype was recorded a few times. The chain has TRBV28 and TRBJ2-4; D possibly corresponds to TRBD2 (5 bases). The CDR3 extends over 15 amino acids. V was shortened by 5 bases and J by 1 base, with 12 bases between the two germline ends. Germline V lookup: CDR1 MDHEN, CDR2 SYDVKM. Written as DNA, the CDR3 is TGTGCCAGCAGTCCCGGGGAATGGGCCAAAAACATTCAGTACTTC. The encoded protein is CASSPGEWAKNIQYF.

This clonotype was observed a handful of times. The rearrangement uses TRBV2 and TRBJ1-5; D ambiguous. With 6 bases removed from V and 4 bases from J, the gap between germline ends came to 16 bases. CDR3 size: 15 residues. Germline V gives CDR1 SNHLY, CDR2 FYNNEI. CDR3 sequence: CASRTGMLQNQPQHF. The CDR3 DNA reads TGTGCCAGCAGGACCGGGATGCTACAAAATCAGCCCCAGCATTTT.